This T cell receptor (beta chain) was sequenced during a study of tumor-infiltrating lymphocytes in primary liver carcinoma. It was from roughly 20-30 mg of unsorted bulk tissue that RNA and DNA were co-extracted. As regards this clonotype: What it binds is not known.

A primer matching the constant region was used to make TCR beta cDNA from around 550 ng of total RNA. ARM-PCR, slightly modified, supplied the TCR beta libraries through three nested multiplex PCR rounds. TCRdb passed the multiplex PCR reads through MiXCR, listing each CDR3 protein once. The sample includes about 64,000 distinct CDR3 sequences, over 60% seen only once; the top ten take about 40%. Study conclusions and caveats: Researchers found tumor-adjacent and tumor-blood pairs overlapped less than tumor region pairs.

Sequences were obtained from liver tumor tissue from sampling region 4. Subset described: tumor region T4, right-lateral pole. The receptor was derived from a middle-aged man with primary liver carcinoma and hepatitis B virus infection.

CDR3 region: CASSQKGGTTVTLEQYF. CDR3 nucleotides: TGTGCCAGCAGCCAGAAGGGAGGGACTACAGTTACCCTCGAGCAGTACTTC. The genes are TRBV7-8 and TRBJ2-7; 7 bases agree with TRBD2. CDR3 length: 17 residues. Germline CDR1 and CDR2: SGHVS and FQNEAQ. J was trimmed by 6 bases and V by 5 bases; bases with no gene match: 19.